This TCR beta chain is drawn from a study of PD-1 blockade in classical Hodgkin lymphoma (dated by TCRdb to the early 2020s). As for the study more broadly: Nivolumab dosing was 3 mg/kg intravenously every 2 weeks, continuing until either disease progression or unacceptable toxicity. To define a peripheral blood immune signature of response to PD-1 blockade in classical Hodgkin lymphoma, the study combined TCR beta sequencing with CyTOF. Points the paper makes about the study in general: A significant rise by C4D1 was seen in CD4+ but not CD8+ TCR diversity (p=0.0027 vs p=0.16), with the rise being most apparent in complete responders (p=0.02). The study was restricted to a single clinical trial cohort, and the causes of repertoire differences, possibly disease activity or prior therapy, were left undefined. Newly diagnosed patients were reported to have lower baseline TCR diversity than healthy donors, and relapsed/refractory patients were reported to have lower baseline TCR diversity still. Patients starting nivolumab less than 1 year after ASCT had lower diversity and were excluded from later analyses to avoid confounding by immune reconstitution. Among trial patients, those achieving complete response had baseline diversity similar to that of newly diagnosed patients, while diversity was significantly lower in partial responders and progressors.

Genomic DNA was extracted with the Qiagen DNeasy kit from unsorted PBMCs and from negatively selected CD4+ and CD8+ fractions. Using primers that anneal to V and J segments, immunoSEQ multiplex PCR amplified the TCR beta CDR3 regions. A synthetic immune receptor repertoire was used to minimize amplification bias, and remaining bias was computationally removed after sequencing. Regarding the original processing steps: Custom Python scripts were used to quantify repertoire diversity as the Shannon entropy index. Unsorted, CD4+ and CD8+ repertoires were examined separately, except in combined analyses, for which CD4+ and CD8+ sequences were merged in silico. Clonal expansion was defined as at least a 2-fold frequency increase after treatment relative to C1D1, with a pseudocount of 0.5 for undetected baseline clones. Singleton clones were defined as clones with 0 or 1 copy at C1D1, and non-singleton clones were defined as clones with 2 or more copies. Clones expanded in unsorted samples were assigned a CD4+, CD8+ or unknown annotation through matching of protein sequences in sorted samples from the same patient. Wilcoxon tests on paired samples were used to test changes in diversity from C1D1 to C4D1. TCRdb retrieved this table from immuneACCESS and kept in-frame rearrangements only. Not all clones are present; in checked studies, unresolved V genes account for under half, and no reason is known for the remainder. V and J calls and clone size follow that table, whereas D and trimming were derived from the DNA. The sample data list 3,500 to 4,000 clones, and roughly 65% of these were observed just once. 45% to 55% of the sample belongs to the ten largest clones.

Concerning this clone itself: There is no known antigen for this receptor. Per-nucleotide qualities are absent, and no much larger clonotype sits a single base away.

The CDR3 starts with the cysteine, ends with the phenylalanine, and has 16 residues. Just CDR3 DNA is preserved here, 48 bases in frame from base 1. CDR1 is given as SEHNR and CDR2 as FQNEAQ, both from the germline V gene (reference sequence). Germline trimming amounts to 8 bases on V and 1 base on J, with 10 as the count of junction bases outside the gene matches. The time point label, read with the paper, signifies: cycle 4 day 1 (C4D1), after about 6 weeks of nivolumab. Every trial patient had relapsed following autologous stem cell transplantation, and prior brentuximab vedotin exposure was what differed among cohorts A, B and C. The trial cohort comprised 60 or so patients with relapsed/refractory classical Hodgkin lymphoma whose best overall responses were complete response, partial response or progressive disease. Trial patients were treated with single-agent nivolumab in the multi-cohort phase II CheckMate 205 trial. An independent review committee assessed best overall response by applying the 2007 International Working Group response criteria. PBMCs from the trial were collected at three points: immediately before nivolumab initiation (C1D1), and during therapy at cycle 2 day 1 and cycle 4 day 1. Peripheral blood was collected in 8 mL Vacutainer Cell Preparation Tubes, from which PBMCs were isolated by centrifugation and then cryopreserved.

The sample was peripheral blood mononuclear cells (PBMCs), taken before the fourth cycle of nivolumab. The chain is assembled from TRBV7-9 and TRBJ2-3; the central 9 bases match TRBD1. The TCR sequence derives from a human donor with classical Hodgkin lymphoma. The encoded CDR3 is CASFTGGGGGTDTQYF. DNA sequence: TGTGCCAGCTTCACAGGGGGCGGGGGAGGCACAGATACGCAGTATTTT. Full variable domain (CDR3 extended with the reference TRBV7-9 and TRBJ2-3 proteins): DTGVSQNPRHKITKRGQNVTFRCDPISEHNRLYWYRQTLGQGPEFLTYFQNEAQLEKSRLLSDRFSAERPKGSFSTLEIQRTEQGDSAMYLCASFTGGGGGTDTQYFGPGTRLTVL.